Listed below are T cell receptor beta chains from one sample, sequenced in a study of control samples from healthy donors and cancer patients. The protocol was immunoSEQ multiplex PCR, while the TCRdb copy is restricted to in-frame clones and leaves out a portion. The profile shows about 86,000 clones, around 94% of them singletons. The sequenced sample consisted of blood. These receptors were taken from a young woman in good health. The CDR3 runs from the conserved cysteine through the conserved F or W. A D gene is named only where the DNA matches it firmly. Size values are once, few and many counts, or a class for expanded clones, and some rows have none.

V gene: TRBV10-2
D gene: -
J gene: TRBJ2-7
clone size: -
CDR3 protein: CASRGTTSYEQYF
CDR3 DNA: TGCGCCAGCAGAGGGACAACCTCCTACGAGCAGTACTTC

V gene: TRBV7-2
D gene: -
J gene: TRBJ1-2
clone size: -
CDR3 protein: CASSLDPGTQMGRYGYTF
CDR3 DNA: TGTGCCAGCAGCTTAGATCCCGGCACCCAGATGGGGAGATATGGCTACACCTTC

V gene: TRBV10-3
D gene: TRBD1
J gene: TRBJ2-1
clone size: -
CDR3 protein: CAITRQDRGLDNEQFF
CDR3 DNA: TGTGCCATCACCAGACAAGACAGGGGGCTCGACAATGAGCAGTTCTTC

V gene: TRBV19
D gene: -
J gene: TRBJ2-3
clone size: once
CDR3 protein: CASSIDPSDTQYF
CDR3 DNA: TGTGCCAGTAGTATAGACCCGAGTGATACGCAGTATTTT

V gene: TRBV5-4
D gene: TRBD2
J gene: TRBJ2-5
clone size: -
CDR3 protein: CASSLHPSGGETQYF
CDR3 DNA: TGTGCCAGCAGCCTACATCCTAGCGGGGGAGAGACCCAGTACTTC

V gene: TRBV19
D gene: -
J gene: TRBJ2-1
clone size: -
CDR3 protein: CASSMTTRGNEQFF
CDR3 DNA: TGTGCCAGTAGTATGACGACCAGGGGCAATGAGCAGTTCTTC

V gene: TRBV2
D gene: TRBD1
J gene: TRBJ2-2
clone size: -
CDR3 protein: CAGKPGGPNTGELFF
CDR3 DNA: TGTGCCGGCAAGCCAGGGGGCCCGAACACCGGGGAGCTGTTTTTT

V gene: TRBV5-1
D gene: TRBD2
J gene: TRBJ2-1
clone size: -
CDR3 protein: CASSLAGLEGNEQFF
CDR3 DNA: TGCGCCAGCAGCCTAGCCGGACTAGAAGGCAATGAGCAGTTCTTC

V gene: TRBV9
D gene: -
J gene: TRBJ2-6
clone size: -
CDR3 protein: CASSLSGGLSSGANVLTF
CDR3 DNA: TGTGCCAGCAGCCTCAGTGGGGGCTTGAGTTCTGGGGCCAACGTCCTGACTTTC

V gene: TRBV19
D gene: TRBD1
J gene: TRBJ1-4
clone size: -
CDR3 protein: CASSIGDRPNEKLFF
CDR3 DNA: TGTGCCAGTAGTATAGGGGACAGGCCGAATGAAAAACTGTTTTTT

V gene: TRBV28
D gene: TRBD1
J gene: TRBJ2-3
clone size: once
CDR3 protein: CASASSGGQEVDTQYF
CDR3 DNA: TGTGCCAGCGCCAGCTCTGGGGGACAGGAGGTAGATACGCAGTATTTT

V gene: TRBV7-8
D gene: -
J gene: TRBJ1-1
clone size: medium-sized
CDR3 protein: CASSTMGRGGEAFF
CDR3 DNA: TGTGCCAGCAGCACCATGGGGCGAGGCGGTGAAGCTTTCTTT

V gene: TRBV7-9
D gene: -
J gene: TRBJ1-4
clone size: -
CDR3 protein: CASSFPRGGGAANEKLFF
CDR3 DNA: TGTGCCAGCAGCTTCCCCCGTGGTGGGGGGGCGGCTAATGAAAAACTGTTTTTT

V gene: TRBV5-1
D gene: -
J gene: TRBJ2-1
clone size: -
CDR3 protein: CASSLGQGGNEQFF
CDR3 DNA: TGCGCCAGCAGCTTAGGGCAGGGTGGGAATGAGCAGTTCTTC

V gene: TRBV9
D gene: -
J gene: TRBJ2-2
clone size: -
CDR3 protein: CASSVGLLDPGELFF
CDR3 DNA: TGTGCCAGCAGCGTAGGTCTCTTAGACCCCGGGGAGCTGTTTTTT

V gene: TRBV28
D gene: -
J gene: TRBJ1-2
clone size: -
CDR3 protein: CASSSGGPRSGGYTF
CDR3 DNA: TGTGCCAGCTCGTCGGGAGGACCCAGATCCGGTGGCTACACCTTC

V gene: TRBV6-9
D gene: -
J gene: TRBJ1-2
clone size: -
CDR3 protein: CASSYTEANYGYTF
CDR3 DNA: TGTGCCAGCAGTTACACTGAAGCTAACTATGGCTACACCTTC